The rows below give T cell receptor beta chains drawn from one sample of a study of T cell repertoires in cytomegalovirus infection. MiXCR was run by TCRdb on the reads, yielding one entry per CDR3 protein. The table includes some 440,000 distinct CDR3 sequences, 31% detected once. The sequenced sample consisted of PBMCs. Receptors originate from a human donor in good health (CMV status not recorded). Some clones in this sample may be carry-over from other donors' samples. Each CDR3 is given with its conserved first and last residue. The D gene is left open where the match is weak. Size is omitted from some rows. Given values are once, few, many or a class for expanded clones.

TRBV27	NA	NA	TRBJ2-3	14	TGTGCCAGCAGTTACGCAGGGCAATCAGATACGCAGTATTTT	CASSYAGQSDTQYF
TRBV7-9	NA	NA	TRBJ1-6	16	TGTGCCAGCATCTCGGAGGGGGGTTCCTATAATTCACCCCTCCACTTT	CASISEGGSYNSPLHF
TRBV6-1	TRBD1	NA	TRBJ2-5	16	TGTGCCAGCAGTGAACTAGGACAGGGAATTCAAGAGACCCAGTACTTC	CASSELGQGIQETQYF
TRBV7-9	NA	few	TRBJ1-5	15	TGTGCCAGCAGTAATCACAGAGATAGCAATCAGCCCCAGCATTTT	CASSNHRDSNQPQHF
TRBV6-2/TRBV6-3	TRBD1	NA	TRBJ2-4	15	TGTGCCAGCAGTCCCTCAGACAGGGTTCGAAACATTCAGTACTTC	CASSPSDRVRNIQYF
TRBV9	TRBD1	NA	TRBJ1-5	14	TGTGCCAGCAGCCCGGACAGGGGACTTCAGCCCCAGCATTTT	CASSPDRGLQPQHF
TRBV11-2	NA	few	TRBJ2-5	15	TGTGCCAGCAGCAAAGTAGTCTCGGCGGCCGAGACCCAGTACTTC	CASSKVVSAAETQYF
TRBV27	NA	NA	TRBJ2-6	17	TGTGCCAGCGGTTTTGGAACGGTCGTTAGTGGGGCCAACGTCCTGACTTTC	CASGFGTVVSGANVLTF
TRBV6-6	NA	NA	TRBJ2-4	14	TGTGCCAGCAGCAAATCTATAGCCAAAAACATTCAGTACTTC	CASSKSIAKNIQYF
TRBV4-1	TRBD2	NA	TRBJ2-3	15	TGCGCCAGCAGCCAAGTTTCTAGCGGGGACCGTACGCAGTATTTT	CASSQVSSGDRTQYF
TRBV6-6	TRBD1	few	TRBJ1-2	15	TGTGCCAGCACCAGGCCGGCACAGGGGAGCTATGGCTACACCTTC	CASTRPAQGSYGYTF
TRBV6-6	TRBD1	NA	TRBJ2-3	13	TGTGCCAGCAGGCCGGACAGGGCGCCTACGATCTATTTT	CASRPDRAPTIYF
TRBV29-1	NA	few	TRBJ1-2	15	TGCAGCGTTGTTGGCGGGCAGTTAGCTAACTATGGCTACACCTTC	CSVVGGQLANYGYTF
TRBV7-2	NA	once	TRBJ2-5	12	TGTGCCAGCAGCTTCCCGGGGGAGACCCAGTACTTC	CASSFPGETQYF